Below, one T cell receptor (beta chain) is given with its context. The antigen remains undetermined. The data stem from a study of early T cells in non-severe SARS-CoV-2 infection. Looking at the study overall: Chains were not paired, and sequencing was done on bulk RNA from unsorted whole blood.

Trimming removed 6 bases from V and 0 bases from J, with 12 bases in between. Germline V gene data show CDR1 as MDHEN and CDR2 as SYDVKM. This CDR3 has 15 amino acids. Tagging with unique molecular identifiers was applied to individual cDNA molecules. TCRdb processed the 5' RACE reads anew with MiXCR; each CDR3 protein has one entry. The table lists 75,000 to 100,000 distinct CDR3 sequences, more than 13% of them singletons. General observations from the study: Clonotype matching in VDJdb favored anti-spike CD8 responses and did not capture private and CD4 specificities.

The source of this sequence is an adult who was a healthcare worker with PCR-confirmed SARS-CoV-2 infection or an uninfected control (not recorded which). The sample taken for sequencing was whole blood. V gene TRBV28 combines with J gene TRBJ1-5; a possible D gene is TRBD1 (6 bases). CDR3 residues: CASSTGKYSNQPQHF. CDR3 bases: TGTGCCAGCAGCACAGGGAAATATAGCAATCAGCCCCAGCATTTT.